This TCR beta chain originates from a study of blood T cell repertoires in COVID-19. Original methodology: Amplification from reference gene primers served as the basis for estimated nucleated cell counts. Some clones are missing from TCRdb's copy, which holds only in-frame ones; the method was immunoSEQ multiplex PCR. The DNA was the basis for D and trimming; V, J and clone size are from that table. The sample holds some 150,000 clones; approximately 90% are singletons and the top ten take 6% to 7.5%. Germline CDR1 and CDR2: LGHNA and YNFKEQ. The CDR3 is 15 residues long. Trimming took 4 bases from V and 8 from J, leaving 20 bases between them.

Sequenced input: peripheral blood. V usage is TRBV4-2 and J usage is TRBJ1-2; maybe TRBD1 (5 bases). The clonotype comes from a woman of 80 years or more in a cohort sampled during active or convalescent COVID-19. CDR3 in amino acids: CASSPQFGGDTGYTF. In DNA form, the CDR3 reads TGTGCCAGCAGCCCCCAATTTGGGGGGGATACGGGCTACACCTTC.